These 22 T cell receptor beta chains were all obtained from the same sample, sequenced in a study of T cells in Graves' hyperthyroidism and ophthalmopathy. RNA transcripts yielded amplified TCR beta CDR3 regions. The HTBI primer set was used in a first-round RT-PCR of the TCR CDR3. MiXCR, run by TCRdb on the multiplex PCR reads, gives a single entry per CDR3 protein. The repertoire holds 600,000 to 750,000 distinct CDR3 sequences, 15% to 20% seen once, with around 15% in the top ten. The sequenced material came from blood. These receptors came from a man aged 50 to 59 with Graves' hyperthyroidism.

This clonotype was observed at least ten times. This chain links TRBV29-1 with TRBJ2-7; TRBD2 might be the D (6 bases). Germline V gives CDR1 SQVTM, CDR2 ANQGSEA. V was trimmed by 5 bases and J by 2 bases, leaving 13 bases between them. The CDR3 loop spans 13 amino acids. Here the CDR3 DNA reads TGCAGCGTTAGAATGTCGGGGGCCTACGAGCAGTACTTC. Translating gives CSVRMSGAYEQYF.

This clonotype was seen ten or more times. This chain connects TRBV11-2 to TRBJ2-3; 8 nucleotides agree with TRBD2. Germline values: CDR1 SGHAT, CDR2 FQNNGV. The length of the CDR3 is 14 residues. Losses at the gene ends were 3 bases for V and 9 bases for J; bases not matched to a gene: 8. The CDR3 is CASSFTTSGDTQYF. Here the CDR3 DNA reads TGTGCCAGCAGCTTCACAACTAGCGGTGACACGCAGTATTTT.

This clonotype was observed many times. The V gene is TRBV6-1, the J gene TRBJ2-1, with D perhaps matching TRBD2 (5 bases). CDR3 size: 14 residues. Germline V lookup: CDR1 MNHNS, CDR2 SASEGT. V was shortened by 6 bases and J by 4 bases, with 13 bases between the two germline ends. The CDR3 region is CASRGRSGYNEQFF. The CDR3 DNA follows: TGTGCCAGCAGAGGACGGTCGGGGTACAATGAGCAGTTCTTC.

This clonotype was recorded at least ten times. The chain couples TRBV6-5 to TRBJ2-5, with 12 bases fitting TRBD2. The CDR3 runs to 18 residues. The germline V gene encodes CDR1 MNHEY and CDR2 SVGAGI. J was trimmed by 3 bases and V by 0 bases; bases with no gene match: 8. CDR3 protein: CASSYSPTGLAGKETQYF. CDR3 coding DNA: TGTGCCAGCAGTTACTCGCCTACCGGACTAGCGGGAAAAGAGACCCAGTACTTC.

The sample holds many counts of this clonotype. V usage is TRBV4-2 and J usage is TRBJ1-2, with D uncertain. This CDR3 is 13 amino acids long. Trimming left V 4 bases short and J 4 bases short, with 10 bases between. Germline CDR1 reads LGHNA; CDR2 reads YNFKEQ. CDR3 sequence reads: CASSRQGTYGYTF. The DNA for the CDR3 is TGTGCCAGCAGCCGACAAGGAACCTATGGCTACACCTTC.

This clonotype occurred many times. V is TRBV7-8 and J is TRBJ2-7; a weak D match, TRBD2 (6 bases). Trimming cost V 2 bases and J 6 bases, with 17 bases left between them. This CDR3 region has 15 residues. Germline V gives CDR1 SGHVS, CDR2 FQNEAQ. CDR3 amino acids: CASSLLQRLVSEQYF. The CDR3, as DNA: TGTGCCAGCAGCTTACTACAACGACTAGTTTCCGAGCAGTACTTC.

This chain joins TRBV5-1 and TRBJ2-5; 7 bases are a match to TRBD2. CDR1 and CDR2 (germline): SGHRS, YFSETQ. CDR3 length: 16 residues. J lost 4 bases, V lost 3 bases, and 12 bases had no gene match. The DNA of the CDR3 is TGCGCCAGCAGCTCCCTAAGCGGGAATCTTGGAGAGACCCAGTACTTC. It is translated as CASSSLSGNLGETQYF.

This clonotype occurred many times. The gene calls are TRBV29-1 and TRBJ1-1, with no clear D. The V end lost 3 bases, the J end lost 5 bases, and 10 bases lay between the germline ends. CDR1 and CDR2 from the germline V gene are SQVTM and ANQGSEA. This CDR3 spans 12 amino acids. CDR3 sequence reads: CSVDRQRTEAFF. The CDR3 DNA reads TGCAGCGTTGACCGGCAGCGGACTGAAGCTTTCTTT.

This clonotype was counted ten times or more. The genes are TRBV27 and TRBJ1-2; D not resolved. Looked up from germline, CDR1 is MNHEY and CDR2 is SMNVEV (reference sequence). Trimming pared 5 bases from V and 3 bases from J, leaving 16 bases between. The CDR3 runs 15 residues. The CDR3 DNA is TGTGCCAGCAGTGTTTCGGGTTTCTCTTACTATGGCTACACCTTC. Translation: CASSVSGFSYYGYTF.

This clonotype was counted many times. The J gene is TRBJ2-3, the V gene TRBV7-3, with 8 bases identical to TRBD1. Unmatched junction bases numbered 6, after V lost 5 bases and J lost 5 bases. Per the germline V gene, CDR1 is SGHTA and CDR2 is FQGTGA. The CDR3 extends over 14 amino acids. The CDR3 reads CASSRTGPIDTQYF. CDR3 in DNA: TGTGCCAGCAGCCGGACAGGGCCCATAGATACGCAGTATTTT.

This sequence joins TRBV2 and TRBJ2-3; D gene unclear. V gave up 4 bases and J gave up 4 bases, with 9 bases separating them. Germline V gene sequence: CDR1 SNHLY, CDR2 FYNNEI. The length of the CDR3 is 13 residues. DNA for the CDR3: TGTGCCAGCAGTGTCCAGCCTGCAGATACGCAGTATTTT. Its translation: CASSVQPADTQYF.

This clonotype was counted between two and nine times. The chain employs TRBV20-1 and TRBJ1-3, with a tentative D call TRBD1 (5 bases). CDR3 length equals 14 residues. V lost 6 bases and J lost 8, with 20 bases in between. CDR1 and CDR2 (germline): DFQATT, SNEGSKA (reference sequence). As DNA, the CDR3 is TGCAGTGCCCACGACCCCCAGGGCAGAGACACCATATATTTT. It is translated as CSAHDPQGRDTIYF.

This clonotype was counted ten times or more. The chain is built from TRBV7-9 and TRBJ1-1; no definite D call. The CDR3 covers 13 residues. The ends were cut back, 6 bases at V and 2 bases at J, with 10 bases in the middle. The germline V gene encodes CDR1 SEHNR and CDR2 FQNEAQ (reference sequence). Here the CDR3 DNA reads TGTGCCAGCAGTTTGGCGCCTAACACTGAAGCTTTCTTT. Translating gives CASSLAPNTEAFF. The full variable domain, rest sourced from reference TRBV7-9 and TRBJ1-1, is DTGVSQNPRHKITKRGQNVTFRCDPISEHNRLYWYRQTLGQGPEFLTYFQNEAQLEKSRLLSDRFSAERPKGSFSTLEIQRTEQGDSAMYLCASSLAPNTEAFFGQGTRLTVV.

This rearrangement joins TRBV5-1 to TRBJ2-1, with 14 bases matching TRBD2. Trimming took 0 bases from V and 8 from J; bases not matched to a gene: 4. The CDR3 has 16 residues. Germline V lookup: CDR1 SGHRS, CDR2 YFSETQ. This CDR3 reads CASSLEGLAGEHEQFF. In DNA, the CDR3 is TGCGCCAGCAGCTTGGAGGGACTAGCGGGAGAGCATGAGCAGTTCTTC.

The chain combines TRBV18 with TRBJ1-4; 7 nucleotides line up with TRBD1. The V segment lost 4 bases and the J segment 2 bases; nucleotides outside the gene matches: 4. The germline V gene has CDR1 KGHSH and CDR2 LQKENI. The CDR3 is 15 residues long. Here the CDR3 DNA reads TGTGCCAGCTCACAAGGGACAGACACTAATGAAAAACTGTTTTTT. Encoded protein: CASSQGTDTNEKLFF.

About this clonotype: A junction end diverges from the germline sequence, so it may reflect a read error. The rearrangement joins TRBV24-1 to TRBJ1-1; 7 nucleotides match TRBD1. Germline V lookup: CDR1 KGHDR, CDR2 SFDVKD. CDR3 length: 12 amino acids. The CDR3 DNA follows: TGTGCCGCAGAGGGACAGAACACCGAAGCTTTCTTT. Translated, it gives CAAEGQNTEAFF.

This clonotype came up many times. The rearrangement joins TRBV11-2 to TRBJ2-3; 9 positions match TRBD2. Trimming took 4 bases from V and 4 from J; bases not matched to a gene: 9. The CDR3 has 16 residues. The germline V gene has CDR1 SGHAT and CDR2 FQNNGV. The chain's CDR3 is CASSSLAGARADTQYF. CDR3 DNA: TGTGCCAGCAGCTCCTTAGCGGGAGCAAGAGCAGATACGCAGTATTTT.

This clonotype has a handful of counts. The chain uses TRBV6-1 and TRBJ1-2, with a tentative D call TRBD1 (5 bases). The CDR3 sequence is 14 residues long. The V and J ends lost 11 bases and 6 bases respectively, with 22 bases between them. Per the germline V gene, CDR1 is MNHNS and CDR2 is SASEGT. CDR3 in DNA: TGTGCCTCCGCTAGGGGCAGGTCTCTGAATGGCTACACCTTC. This sequence encodes CASARGRSLNGYTF.

The V gene is TRBV19, the J gene TRBJ2-7, with TRBD1 matching over 9 bases. The germline V gene encodes CDR1 LNHDA and CDR2 SQIVND (reference sequence). This CDR3 comprises 14 residues. The junction had 3 bases not matched to a gene; V was cut back by 2 bases and J by 4 bases. The CDR3 DNA follows: TGTGCCAGTAGTATAACGGACAGGGGATACGAGCAGTACTTC. This sequence encodes CASSITDRGYEQYF. The full variable domain, in which reference TRBV19 and TRBJ2-7 provide the parts outside the CDR3, is DGGITQSPKYLFRKEGQNVTLSCEQNLNHDAMYWYRQDPGQGLRLIYYSQIVNDFQKGDIAEGYSVSREKKESFPLTVTSAQKNPTAFYLCASSITDRGYEQYFGPGTRLTVT.

The chain has TRBV25-1 and TRBJ1-4; 7 bases align to TRBD1. V lost 2 bases to trimming and J lost 7 bases; unmatched junction nucleotides: 4. The CDR3 runs 14 residues. The germline CDR1 and CDR2 sequences are MGHDK and SYGVNS. Here the CDR3 reads CASSESGTAEKLFF. The CDR3 DNA reads TGTGCCAGCAGTGAAAGCGGGACAGCTGAAAAACTGTTTTTT.

This clonotype was counted a few times. V gene TRBV20-1 combines with J gene TRBJ2-7, with 11 positions matching TRBD2. This CDR3 comprises 18 residues. V lost 0 bases, J lost 4 bases, and 14 bases stayed unmatched. Germline V gives CDR1 DFQATT, CDR2 SNEGSKA (reference sequence). The CDR3: CSARDWGTSGRTGYEQYF. CDR3 nucleotides: TGCAGTGCTAGAGATTGGGGGACTAGCGGACGAACGGGGTACGAGCAGTACTTC.

This chain joins TRBV29-1 and TRBJ1-1; weak D call: TRBD1 (5 bases). The CDR3 is 13 residues long. V lost 4 bases to trimming and J lost 0 bases, with 9 bases between them. In germline, CDR1 is SQVTM, CDR2 ANQGSEA. DNA of the CDR3: TGCAGCGTTGGGACATCTATGAACACTGAAGCTTTCTTT. This encodes CSVGTSMNTEAFF.